The 10 T cell receptor beta chains presented below share a single source sample, sequenced in a study of cytomegalovirus exposure and HLA in healthy donors. A multiplex PCR was run with 60 Vbeta primers and 13 Jbeta primers. Assay: immunoSEQ multiplex PCR; the TCRdb copy retains only in-frame clones and omits some. The sample has hundreds of thousands of clones, 70% to 90% seen once. Sequencing used PBMCs. The receptors were gathered from a woman younger than 30 in good health and CMV-seronegative.

CDR3 region: CASSLAPTGTDTQYF. In DNA, the CDR3 is TGTGCCAGCAGCTTGGCACCAACAGGCACAGATACGCAGTATTTT. The chain uses TRBV5-8 and TRBJ2-3; D ambiguous. Germline V gene sequence: CDR1 SGHTS, CDR2 YDEGEE. Trimming stripped 0 bases from V and 1 base from J, with 9 bases between. The CDR3 has 15 residues.

The rearrangement joins TRBV7-9 to TRBJ1-2, with TRBD1 identical over 10 bases. Looked up from germline, CDR1 is SEHNR and CDR2 is FQNEAQ (reference sequence). The CDR3 loop spans 15 amino acids. V trimming: 0 bases; J trimming: 3 bases; junction bases outside the gene matches: 1. CDR3 in amino acids: CASSLADRGDYGYTF. For the CDR3, the DNA is TGTGCCAGCAGCTTAGCGGACAGGGGGGACTATGGCTACACCTTC.

The CDR3 DNA reads TGTGCCAGCAGCGCCGGGCTAGGGGGCTACAATGAGCAGTTCTTC. Its translation is CASSAGLGGYNEQFF. The chain couples TRBV9 to TRBJ2-1; possible D gene TRBD1, 6 bases. Germline V gene data show CDR1 as SGDLS and CDR2 as YYNGEE. V lost 3 bases, J lost 3 bases, and 13 bases lay in between. This CDR3 is built from 15 residues.

This clone was seen a single time. Germline and junction disagree at one end, which may indicate a read error. J is TRBJ1-5 and V is TRBV25-1, with a weak D call TRBD1 (5 bases). The CDR3 is 15 amino acids. CDR1 and CDR2 from the germline V gene are MGHDK and SYGVNS. CDR3 nucleotides: TGTGCCAGCGGTGAGCCTGGCGGGGGTAATCAGCCCCAGCATTTT. This codes for CASGEPGGGNQPQHF. The complete variable domain, with remaining parts taken from reference TRBV25-1 and TRBJ1-5, reads EADIYQTPRYLVIGTGKKITLECSQTMGHDKMYWYQQDPGMELHLIHYSYGVNSTEKGDLSSESTVSRIRTEHFPLTLESARPSHTSQYLCASGEPGGGNQPQHFGDGTRLSIL.

This rearrangement joins TRBV29-1 to TRBJ1-1; no clear D. The CDR3 contains 10 residues. The V gene lost 5 bases and the J gene lost 5 bases, with 6 bases spanning the gap. Germline V gene sequence: CDR1 SQVTM, CDR2 ANQGSEA. CDR3 nucleotides: TGCAGCGTTTTACATACTGAAGCTTTCTTT. Translation gives CSVLHTEAFF.

This clone appeared a single time. This rearrangement joins TRBV2 to TRBJ2-1, with 10 bases aligning to TRBD2. J lost 6 bases, V lost 8 bases, and 13 bases had no gene match. The CDR3 contains 16 residues. CDR1 and CDR2 from the germline V gene are SNHLY and FYNNEI. CDR3 coding DNA: TGTGCCAGCTTAACCACACTAGCGGGGTTCGGCAATGAGCAGTTCTTC. Translating it yields CASLTTLAGFGNEQFF.

This clone was observed a few times. The V and J genes are TRBV6-5 and TRBJ1-1, with D maybe TRBD1 (6 bases). Germline CDR1 and CDR2: MNHEY and SVGAGI. Trimming took off 2 bases at V and 8 bases at J, with 21 bases between the two ends. CDR3 length: 16 residues. This CDR3 is CASSYAATQGYVEAFF. CDR3 sequence (DNA): TGTGCCAGCAGTTACGCTGCAACACAGGGTTACGTCGAAGCTTTCTTT.

The chain uses TRBV5-1 and TRBJ2-1; D possibly corresponds to TRBD1 (5 bases). CDR3 length: 14 residues. The germline V gene encodes CDR1 SGHRS and CDR2 YFSETQ. V lost 2 bases, J lost 12 bases, and 18 bases lay in between. The CDR3 DNA reads TGCGCCAGCAGCTTTAGCTCCTCAGGGATCTCGCAGTTCTTC. Its protein is CASSFSSSGISQFF.

This chain connects TRBV10-3 to TRBJ1-2; D is possibly TRBD1 (6 bases). Germline assignment: CDR1 ENHRY and CDR2 SYGVKD. Trimming took 10 bases from V and 2 from J, leaving 14 bases between them. The CDR3 contains 13 residues. The DNA of the CDR3 is TGTGCCAGCAGCGACAGGACCAACTATGGCTACACCTTC. Its protein product is CASSDRTNYGYTF.

The chain is built from TRBV5-1 and TRBJ1-4, with D perhaps TRBD1 (6 bases). Germline CDR1 and CDR2: SGHRS and YFSETQ. Trimming cost V 1 base and J 12 bases, with 10 bases left between them. The CDR3 is made up of 12 amino acids. The CDR3 here is CASSLNRAELFF. The CDR3 coding sequence is TGCGCCAGCAGCTTGAACAGGGCTGAACTGTTTTTT.